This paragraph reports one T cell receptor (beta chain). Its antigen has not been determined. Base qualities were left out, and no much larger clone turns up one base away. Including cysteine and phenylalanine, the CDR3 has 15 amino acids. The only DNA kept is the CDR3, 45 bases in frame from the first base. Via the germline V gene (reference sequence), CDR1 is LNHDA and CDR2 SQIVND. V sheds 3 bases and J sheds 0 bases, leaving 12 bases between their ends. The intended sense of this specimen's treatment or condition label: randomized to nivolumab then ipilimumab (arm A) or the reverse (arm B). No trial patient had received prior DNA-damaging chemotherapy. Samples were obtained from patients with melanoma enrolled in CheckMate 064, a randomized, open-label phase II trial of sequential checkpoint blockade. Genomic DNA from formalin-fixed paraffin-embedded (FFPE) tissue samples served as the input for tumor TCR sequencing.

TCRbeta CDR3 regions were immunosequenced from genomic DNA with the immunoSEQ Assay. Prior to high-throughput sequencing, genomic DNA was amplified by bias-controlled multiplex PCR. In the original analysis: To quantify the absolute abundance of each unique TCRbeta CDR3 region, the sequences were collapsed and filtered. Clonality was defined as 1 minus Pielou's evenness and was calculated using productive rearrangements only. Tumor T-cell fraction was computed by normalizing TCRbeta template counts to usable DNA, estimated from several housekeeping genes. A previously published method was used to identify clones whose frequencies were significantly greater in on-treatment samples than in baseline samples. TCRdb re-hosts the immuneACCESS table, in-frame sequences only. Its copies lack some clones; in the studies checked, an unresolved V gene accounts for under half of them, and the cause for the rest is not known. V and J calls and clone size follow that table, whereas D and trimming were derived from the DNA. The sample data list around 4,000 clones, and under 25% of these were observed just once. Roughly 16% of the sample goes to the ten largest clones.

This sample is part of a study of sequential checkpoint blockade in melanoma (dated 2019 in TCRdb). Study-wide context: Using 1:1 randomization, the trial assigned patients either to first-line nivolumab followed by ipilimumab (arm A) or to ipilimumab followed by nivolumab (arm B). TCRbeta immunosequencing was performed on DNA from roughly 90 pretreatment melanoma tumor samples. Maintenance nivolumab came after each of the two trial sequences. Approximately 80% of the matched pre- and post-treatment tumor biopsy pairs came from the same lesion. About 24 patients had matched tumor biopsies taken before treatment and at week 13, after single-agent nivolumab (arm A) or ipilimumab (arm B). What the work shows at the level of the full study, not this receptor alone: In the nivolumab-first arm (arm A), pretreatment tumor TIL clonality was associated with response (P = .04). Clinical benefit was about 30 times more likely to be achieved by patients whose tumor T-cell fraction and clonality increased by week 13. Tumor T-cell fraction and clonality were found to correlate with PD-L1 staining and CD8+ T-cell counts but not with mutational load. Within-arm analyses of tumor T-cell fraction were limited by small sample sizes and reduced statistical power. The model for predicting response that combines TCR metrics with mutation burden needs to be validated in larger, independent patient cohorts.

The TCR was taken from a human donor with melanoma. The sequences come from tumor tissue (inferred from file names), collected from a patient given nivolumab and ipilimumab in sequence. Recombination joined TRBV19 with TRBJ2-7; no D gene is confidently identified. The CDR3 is CASSIPRRASYEQYF. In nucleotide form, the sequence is TGTGCCAGTAGTATCCCCCGAAGGGCCTCCTACGAGCAGTACTTC.